These 7 T cell receptor beta chains originate from one sample sequenced in a study of blood T cell repertoires in COVID-19. Repertoires were generated with immunoSEQ multiplex PCR, while TCRdb's copy carries only in-frame clones and drops some. The sample comprises roughly 160,000 clones, roughly 80% of which are singletons, and around 6% rests with the top ten. The sample comprised PBMCs or T cells enriched from blood (not recorded which). The receptor set was obtained from a woman between 35 and 50 years old with acute COVID-19.

The chain has TRBV5-1 and TRBJ2-7; tentatively, D is TRBD2 (6 bases). The germline V and J ends were trimmed by 0 bases and 1 base, with 8 bases remaining between them. The CDR3 covers 14 residues. In germline, CDR1 is SGHRS, CDR2 YFSETQ. CDR3 residues: CASSLGDSSYEQYF. The CDR3 nucleotides read TGCGCCAGCAGCTTGGGGGACTCTTCCTACGAGCAGTACTTC.

This clone was counted only a few times. J is TRBJ2-3 and V is TRBV6-1, with 7 bases that match TRBD1. CDR3 length: 18 amino acids. CDR1 and CDR2 (germline): MNHNS, SASEGT. The V and J ends lost 2 bases and 0 bases, in that order; junction bases with no gene match: 11. CDR3 DNA: TGTGCCAGCAGTGAAACCGGTATCGTAGGGGGCAGCACAGATACGCAGTATTTT. Protein product: CASSETGIVGGSTDTQYF.

This chain links TRBV6-4 with TRBJ2-1, with D unclear. The CDR3 is made up of 13 amino acids. Trimming took off 2 bases at V and 6 bases at J, with 8 bases between the two ends. The germline V gene has CDR1 MRHNA and CDR2 SNTAGT. The DNA of the CDR3 is TGTGCCAGCAGTGACGGAGAAACCAATGAGCAGTTCTTC. Translating it yields CASSDGETNEQFF.

V and J are TRBV5-1 and TRBJ2-7, with TRBD1 matching over 8 bases. The CDR3 length is 13 residues. Trimming cost V 4 bases and J 2 bases; bases outside gene matches: 2. CDR1 SGHRS and CDR2 YFSETQ come from the germline V gene. CDR3 coding DNA: TGCGCCAGCAGCCCGGACAGGGCCTACGAGCAGTACTTC. This codes for CASSPDRAYEQYF. Full variable domain (remainder filled in from reference TRBV5-1 and TRBJ2-7): KAGVTQTPRYLIKTRGQQVTLSCSPISGHRSVSWYQQTPGQGLQFLFEYFSETQRNKGNFPGRFSGRQFSNSRSEMNVSTLELGDSALYLCASSPDRAYEQYFGPGTRLTVT.

This rearrangement joins TRBV6-5 to TRBJ1-2; D perhaps matches TRBD1 (5 bases). The CDR3 has 13 residues. The V end lost 6 bases, the J end lost 4 bases, and 12 bases lay between the germline ends. Germline lookup yields CDR1 MNHEY and CDR2 SVGAGI. As DNA, the CDR3 is TGTGCCAGCAGCGGGGGGAGTTTCTATGGCTACACCTTC. Translation: CASSGGSFYGYTF.

The CDR3 is CASAGGYSNQPQHF. The DNA for the CDR3 is TGTGCCAGCGCGGGGGGTTATAGCAATCAGCCCCAGCATTTT. V gene TRBV7-8 combines with J gene TRBJ1-5; perhaps TRBD1 as D (5 bases). Germline CDR1 and CDR2: SGHVS and FQNEAQ. V was clipped by 8 bases and J by 0 bases, with 11 bases between them. CDR3 length: 14 residues. The whole variable domain, filled in from reference TRBV7-8 and TRBJ1-5, reads GAGVSQSPRYKVAKRGQDVALRCDPISGHVSLFWYQQALGQGPEFLTYFQNEAQLDKSGLPSDRFFAERPEGSVSTLKIQRTQQEDSAVYLCASAGGYSNQPQHFGDGTRLSIL.

This sequence joins TRBV2 and TRBJ2-5, with D tentatively TRBD1 (6 bases). Germline V lookup: CDR1 SNHLY, CDR2 FYNNEI. V shed 7 bases and J shed 4 bases, with 10 bases lying between them. The CDR3 is 12 amino acids. CDR3 in amino acids: CASKPGVETQYF. CDR3 bases: TGTGCCAGCAAACCAGGGGTAGAGACCCAGTACTTC.